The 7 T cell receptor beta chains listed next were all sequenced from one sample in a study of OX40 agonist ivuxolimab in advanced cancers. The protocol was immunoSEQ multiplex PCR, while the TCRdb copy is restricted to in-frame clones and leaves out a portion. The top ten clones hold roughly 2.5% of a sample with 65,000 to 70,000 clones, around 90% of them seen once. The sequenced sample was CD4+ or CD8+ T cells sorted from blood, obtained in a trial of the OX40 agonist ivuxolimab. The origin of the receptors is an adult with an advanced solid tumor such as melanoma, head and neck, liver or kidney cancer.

The CDR3 is CAIKATDLVGSPLHF. The DNA of the CDR3 is TGTGCCATCAAAGCGACAGACCTAGTTGGGTCACCCCTCCACTTT. J is TRBJ1-6 and V is TRBV10-3; possibly TRBD1 for D (5 bases). The V gene's germline CDR1 is ENHRY and CDR2 SYGVKD. The CDR3 consists of 15 residues. The V and J ends lost 7 bases and 10 bases respectively, with 20 bases between them.

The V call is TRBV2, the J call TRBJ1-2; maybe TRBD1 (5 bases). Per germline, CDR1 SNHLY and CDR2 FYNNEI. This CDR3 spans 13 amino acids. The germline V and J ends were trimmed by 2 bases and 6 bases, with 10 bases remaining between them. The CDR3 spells CASSEWGANGYTF. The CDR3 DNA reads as TGTGCCAGCAGTGAATGGGGCGCAAATGGCTACACCTTC.

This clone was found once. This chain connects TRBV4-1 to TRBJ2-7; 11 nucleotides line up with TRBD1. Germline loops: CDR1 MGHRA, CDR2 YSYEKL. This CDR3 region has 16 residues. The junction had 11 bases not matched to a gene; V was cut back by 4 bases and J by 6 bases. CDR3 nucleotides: TGCGCCAGCAGCCTCGATATAGGGACAGGGGGTGGCGAGCAGTACTTC. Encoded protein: CASSLDIGTGGGEQYF.

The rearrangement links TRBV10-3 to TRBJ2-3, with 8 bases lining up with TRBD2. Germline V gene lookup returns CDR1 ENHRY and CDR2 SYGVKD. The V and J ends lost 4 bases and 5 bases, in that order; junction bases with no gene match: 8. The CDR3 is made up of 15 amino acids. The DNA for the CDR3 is TGTGCCATCAGTGTCCTCGCGGGAGGACAAGATACGCAGTATTTT. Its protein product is CAISVLAGGQDTQYF.

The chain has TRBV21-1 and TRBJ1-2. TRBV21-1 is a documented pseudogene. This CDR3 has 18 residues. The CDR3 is CASSKSGRDTQANYGYTF. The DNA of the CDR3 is TGTGCCAGCAGCAAATCAGGGAGGGACACCCAGGCAAACTATGGCTACACCTTC.

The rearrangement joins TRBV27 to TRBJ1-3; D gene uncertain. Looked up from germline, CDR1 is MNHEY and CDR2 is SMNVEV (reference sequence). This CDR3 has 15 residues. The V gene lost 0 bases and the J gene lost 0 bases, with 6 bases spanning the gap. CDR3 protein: CASSLSSRSGNTIYF. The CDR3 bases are TGTGCCAGCAGTTTATCCAGCCGCTCTGGAAACACCATATATTTT.

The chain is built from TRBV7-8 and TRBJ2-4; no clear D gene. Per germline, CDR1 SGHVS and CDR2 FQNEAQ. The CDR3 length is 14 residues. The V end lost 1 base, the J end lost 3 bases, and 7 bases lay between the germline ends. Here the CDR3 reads CASSLDNYKNIQYF. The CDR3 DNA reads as TGTGCCAGCAGCTTAGACAATTACAAAAACATTCAGTACTTC.